The clone carrying this T cell receptor (beta chain) was picked up a small number of times. Its antigen is not known. MiXCR, applied by TCRdb to the RT-PCR reads, yields one record per CDR3 protein. This sample has 800,000 or so distinct CDR3 sequences, with 21% found just once. Germline CDR1 and CDR2: MNHEY and SVGAGI. Deletions cut 2 bases from V and 0 bases from J, with 8 bases between. The CDR3 is 15 residues long. The data are from a study of response to subunit inactivated influenza vaccine. Study-level points and caveats: New T cells are recruited in small numbers by each seasonal influenza vaccination, according to the authors' suggestion.

The sample was PBMCs from blood, taken around 5 days after vaccination. This TCR derives from a man in his fifties who received an inactivated influenza vaccine. V and J are TRBV6-5 and TRBJ2-1; no reliable D call. The CDR3 sequence: CASSYALSSYNEQFF. The CDR3 DNA reads as TGTGCCAGCAGTTACGCCCTGAGCTCCTACAATGAGCAGTTCTTC.